What follows are 29 T cell receptor beta chains derived from one specimen sequenced in a study of OX40 agonist ivuxolimab in advanced cancers. Produced via immunoSEQ multiplex PCR; TCRdb's table is partial and in-frame only. The table has around 150,000 clones, roughly 94% seen once. The sample consisted of CD4+ or CD8+ T cells sorted from blood, taken in a trial of the OX40 agonist ivuxolimab. The receptor set was obtained from an adult with an advanced solid tumor such as melanoma, head and neck, liver or kidney cancer.

The chain is built from TRBV27 and TRBJ2-3; D is undetermined. The CDR3 spans 15 residues. Germline lookup yields CDR1 MNHEY and CDR2 SMNVEV (reference sequence). Between the trimmed V and J ends, which lost 5 bases and 1 base, there was a span of 13 bases. The CDR3 loop reads CASSGRPQGTDTQYF. DNA of the CDR3: TGTGCCAGCAGTGGGCGGCCCCAGGGCACAGATACGCAGTATTTT.

The chain links TRBV5-1 to TRBJ1-4; D gene uncertain. The CDR3 is 15 amino acids. The germline V and J ends were trimmed by 0 bases and 3 bases, with 9 bases remaining between them. The germline V gene has CDR1 SGHRS and CDR2 YFSETQ. The CDR3 bases are TGCGCCAGCAGCTTGGCCGGCAGAGCTAATGAAAAACTGTTTTTT. Translating gives CASSLAGRANEKLFF. Together with reference TRBV5-1 and TRBJ1-4, the CDR3 gives the full variable domain: KAGVTQTPRYLIKTRGQQVTLSCSPISGHRSVSWYQQTPGQGLQFLFEYFSETQRNKGNFPGRFSGRQFSNSRSEMNVSTLELGDSALYLCASSLAGRANEKLFFGSGTQLSVL.

The gene calls are TRBV4-1 and TRBJ2-5; 7 bases agree with TRBD1. Germline values: CDR1 MGHRA, CDR2 YSYEKL. The CDR3 has 14 amino acids. V lost 1 base to trimming and J lost 3 bases; unmatched junction nucleotides: 2. Here the CDR3 reads CASSQVTGEETQYF. The CDR3 coding sequence is TGCGCCAGCAGCCAAGTAACAGGGGAAGAGACCCAGTACTTC.

The chain has TRBV29-1 and TRBJ1-1; D is undetermined. The germline V gene encodes CDR1 SQVTM and CDR2 ANQGSEA. V lost 5 bases, J lost 1 base, and 14 bases lay in between. There are 14 residues in the CDR3. CDR3 sequence (DNA): TGCAGCGTTCATGGACGGCATTCGAACACTGAAGCTTTCTTT. Its translation: CSVHGRHSNTEAFF.

The rearrangement joins TRBV5-4 to TRBJ2-5; D gene uncertain. The CDR3 has 15 amino acids. Germline V gene lookup returns CDR1 SGHNT and CDR2 YYREEE (reference sequence). Deletions cut 0 bases from V and 3 bases from J, with 12 bases between. The CDR3 DNA follows: TGTGCCAGCAGCTTGGCGTGGACCACCGAAGAGACCCAGTACTTC. Its translation: CASSLAWTTEETQYF.

The chain carries TRBV4-1 and TRBJ2-5, with D unclear. V was pared by 0 bases and J by 2 bases, with 10 bases between. The CDR3 contains 15 residues. Germline V gene lookup returns CDR1 MGHRA and CDR2 YSYEKL. CDR3 nucleotide sequence: TGCGCCAGCAGCCAAGACAGACTTTTACAAGAGACCCAGTACTTC. It is translated as CASSQDRLLQETQYF.

The chain joins TRBV7-2 to TRBJ1-5; weak D call: TRBD1 (6 bases). Germline V CDR1 and CDR2: SGHTA, FQGNSA. The CDR3 has 16 residues. V was cut by 6 bases and J by 2 bases, with 17 bases left in between. The CDR3 sequence is CASSIQTGKGNQPQHF. CDR3 DNA: TGTGCCAGCAGTATACAAACAGGGAAGGGCAATCAGCCCCAGCATTTT.

J is TRBJ2-5 and V is TRBV4-2, with 9 bases that match TRBD2. The CDR3 loop spans 15 amino acids. J was trimmed by 4 bases and V by 4 bases; bases with no gene match: 7. CDR1 and CDR2 (germline): LGHNA, YNFKEQ. The CDR3 loop reads CASSPGLAPGETQYF. CDR3 in DNA: TGTGCCAGCAGCCCGGGACTAGCCCCCGGAGAGACCCAGTACTTC.

This chain links TRBV18 with TRBJ1-3; D remains unclear. Germline-derived CDR1 and CDR2 are KGHSH and LQKENI. Trimming pared 3 bases from V and 6 bases from J, leaving 9 bases between. The CDR3 runs 13 residues. The CDR3: CASSPQEENTIYF. The CDR3 DNA reads as TGTGCCAGCTCACCTCAGGAGGAAAACACCATATATTTT.

The chain employs TRBV4-3 and TRBJ2-7, with 12 bases fitting TRBD2. With V trimmed by 3 bases and J by 0 bases, 6 bases remained unmatched. Germline lookup yields CDR1 LGHNA and CDR2 YSLEER. The CDR3 covers 17 residues. The CDR3 nucleotides are TGCGCCAGCAGCCACGCGGGGACTAGCGGGTCCTCCTACGAGCAGTACTTC. It specifies CASSHAGTSGSSYEQYF.

The chain has TRBV27 and TRBJ1-5, with D possibly being TRBD1 (5 bases). With 2 bases removed from V and 7 bases from J, the gap between germline ends came to 12 bases. CDR3 length: 14 residues. Germline CDR1 is MNHEY and CDR2 is SMNVEV (reference sequence). CDR3 nucleotides: TGTGCCAGCAGTTTAAAAGGCGAGGGGCAGCCCCAGCATTTT. This encodes CASSLKGEGQPQHF.

The V call is TRBV6-1, the J call TRBJ2-3, with TRBD1 matching over 10 bases. J was trimmed by 6 bases and V by 8 bases; bases with no gene match: 5. CDR1 is MNHNS and CDR2 is SASEGT in the germline V gene. The length of the CDR3 is 13 residues. CDR3 in DNA: TGTGCCAGCCAGGACAGGGGGAGGGATACGCAGTATTTT. Its translation is CASQDRGRDTQYF.

The chain carries TRBV29-1 and TRBJ2-7; 12 positions agree with TRBD1. Germline values: CDR1 SQVTM, CDR2 ANQGSEA. J gave up 6 bases and V 7 bases, and 10 bases lay outside the gene matches. The CDR3 covers 14 residues. CDR3 sequence: CSAGFGTGGTEQYF. The CDR3 DNA reads TGCAGCGCCGGATTCGGGACAGGGGGCACCGAGCAGTACTTC.

This clone appeared a few times. This same CDR3 is encoded by further DNA sequences in the sample. The chain carries TRBV9 and TRBJ1-2; D gene uncertain. CDR3 size: 13 residues. The germline V and J ends were trimmed by 0 bases and 2 bases, with 5 bases remaining between them. Germline loops: CDR1 SGDLS, CDR2 YYNGEE. CDR3 sequence (DNA): TGTGCCAGCAGCGTAGACGTGAACTATGGCTACACCTTC. Translated: CASSVDVNYGYTF.

This clone was recorded once. The chain links TRBV6-6 to TRBJ1-3; 8 nucleotides align to TRBD1. This CDR3 spans 16 amino acids. V was pared by 3 bases and J by 2 bases, with 6 bases of the junction left unmatched. Germline lookup yields CDR1 MNHNY and CDR2 SVGAGI (reference sequence). CDR3 region: CASSYSTGATGNTIYF. The CDR3 nucleotides are TGTGCCAGCAGTTATTCGACAGGGGCTACTGGAAACACCATATATTTT.

The chain joins TRBV7-6 to TRBJ2-1, with D possibly TRBD1 on 6 matching bases. The CDR3 spans 15 residues. Per germline, CDR1 SGHVS and CDR2 FNYEAQ. Between the trimmed V and J ends, which lost 5 bases and 0 bases, there was a span of 11 bases. CDR3 sequence reads: CASSGGQSSYNEQFF. The CDR3 DNA reads TGTGCCAGCAGCGGCGGACAGAGCTCCTACAATGAGCAGTTCTTC.

Written as DNA, the CDR3 is TGTGCCAGCAGCCTCGGGGGATCGGCCGAGCAGTACTTC. The encoded protein is CASSLGGSAEQYF. This sequence joins TRBV7-9 and TRBJ2-7; the D gene is possibly TRBD2 (6 bases). Germline V gives CDR1 SEHNR, CDR2 FQNEAQ (reference sequence). Trimming cost V 5 bases and J 6 bases, with 14 bases left between them. CDR3 size: 13 residues.

The CDR3 loop is CASSSGLRSYEQYF. The CDR3, as DNA: TGTGCCAGCAGCTCCGGGCTCCGCTCCTACGAGCAGTACTTC. The chain recombines TRBV7-9 with TRBJ2-7, with no clear D. CDR3 length: 14 amino acids. In germline, CDR1 is SEHNR, CDR2 FQNEAQ (reference sequence). The germline V and J ends were trimmed by 4 bases and 0 bases, with 10 bases remaining between them.

J is TRBJ2-7 and V is TRBV12-5, with 7 bases lining up with TRBD2. The CDR3 sequence is 16 residues long. V shed 0 bases and J 0 bases; nucleotides not matched to a gene: 5. Germline V gene data show CDR1 as LGHNT and CDR2 as FRNRAP. CDR3 DNA: TGTGCTAGTGGTTTGGTTCTAGCGGAAAGCTCCTACGAGCAGTACTTC. This codes for CASGLVLAESSYEQYF. Supplemented by reference TRBV12-5 and TRBJ2-7, the full variable domain reads DARVTQTPRHKVTEMGQEVTMRCQPILGHNTVFWYRQTMMQGLELLAYFRNRAPLDDSGMPKDRFSAEMPDATLATLKIQPSEPRDSAVYFCASGLVLAESSYEQYFGPGTRLTVT.

This chain uses TRBV7-2 with TRBJ2-7; 7 positions agree with TRBD1. J was trimmed by 4 bases and V by 1 base; bases with no gene match: 7. The CDR3 totals 15 residues. The germline CDR1 and CDR2 sequences are SGHTA and FQGNSA. CDR3 residues: CASSLVAGGEYEQYF. The DNA of the CDR3 is TGTGCCAGCAGCTTAGTGGCAGGGGGTGAATACGAGCAGTACTTC.

For this clone: Other DNA sequences in the sample encode the same CDR3. The CDR3 sequence: CASSYSRNQPQHF. The CDR3 DNA sequence: TGTGCCAGCAGTTACTCTCGTAATCAGCCCCAGCATTTT. The chain joins TRBV6-5 to TRBJ1-5; unclear D gene. Germline loops: CDR1 MNHEY, CDR2 SVGAGI. V gave up 0 bases and J gave up 4 bases, with 4 bases separating them. CDR3 length: 13 amino acids.

CDR3 sequence (DNA): TGTGCCAGCAGTTACTCGATAACGGGGAACACCGGGGAGCTGTTTTTT. Protein product: CASSYSITGNTGELFF. V gene TRBV6-6 combines with J gene TRBJ2-2; D is undetermined. V was trimmed by 0 bases and J by 1 base, leaving 9 bases between them. The CDR3 consists of 16 residues. CDR1 MNHNY and CDR2 SVGAGI come from the germline V gene (reference sequence).

J is TRBJ1-1 and V is TRBV6-5, with TRBD1 as a possible D gene (5 bases). The CDR3 contains 14 residues. CDR1 is MNHEY and CDR2 is SVGAGI in the germline V gene. V lost 2 bases, J lost 1 base, and 8 bases lay in between. The CDR3 DNA reads TGTGCCAGCAGTTACGCAGGGCCGAACACTGAAGCTTTCTTT. As protein: CASSYAGPNTEAFF.

V is TRBV5-4 and J is TRBJ2-1; 7 nucleotides line up with TRBD1. This CDR3 is 15 amino acids long. The germline CDR1 and CDR2 sequences are SGHNT and YYREEE (reference sequence). V lost 2 bases to trimming and J lost 3 bases; unmatched junction nucleotides: 5. CDR3 in amino acids: CASSFAGTDYNEQFF. CDR3 bases: TGTGCCAGCAGCTTCGCCGGGACAGACTACAATGAGCAGTTCTTC.

V usage is TRBV27 and J usage is TRBJ2-7; D assignment may be TRBD1 or TRBD2 (5 bases each). V lost 8 bases to trimming and J lost 1 base, with 9 bases between them. Germline V CDR1 and CDR2: MNHEY, SMNVEV (reference sequence). The CDR3 extends over 12 amino acids. The CDR3 loop is CASGGRSYEQYF. In DNA, the CDR3 is TGTGCCAGCGGGGGACGTTCCTACGAGCAGTACTTC.

This chain connects TRBV29-1 to TRBJ2-7; 8 positions match TRBD1. This CDR3 comprises 13 residues. CDR1 and CDR2 from the germline V gene are SQVTM and ANQGSEA. V lost 7 bases and J lost 1; bases outside the gene matches: 6. Here the CDR3 reads CSALGTGSYEQYF. CDR3 bases: TGCAGCGCCCTAGGGACAGGTTCCTACGAGCAGTACTTC.

The rearrangement uses TRBV6-5 and TRBJ1-5; TRBD1 agrees at 9 bases. Per germline, CDR1 MNHEY and CDR2 SVGAGI. This CDR3 contains 14 residues. V lost 5 bases and J lost 7; bases outside the gene matches: 6. Here the CDR3 reads CASSHRGPGQPQHF. The CDR3 DNA reads as TGTGCCAGCAGTCACAGGGGGCCGGGGCAGCCCCAGCATTTT.

The V and J genes are TRBV4-3 and TRBJ1-2; 9 nucleotides agree with TRBD1. Germline V gene sequence: CDR1 LGHNA, CDR2 YSLEER. With 0 bases clipped from V and 4 bases from J, the junction kept 3 bases outside the gene matches. This CDR3 spans 15 amino acids. CDR3 sequence (DNA): TGCGCCAGCAGCCAAGAAAGGGGACAGGGCTATGGCTACACCTTC. This sequence encodes CASSQERGQGYGYTF.

The CDR3 region is CASSSPEGASYNEQFF. CDR3 DNA: TGTGCCAGCAGCTCCCCGGAGGGGGCCTCCTACAATGAGCAGTTCTTC. The chain combines TRBV5-6 with TRBJ2-1; TRBD1 might be the D (7 bases). The CDR3 runs to 16 residues. CDR1 is SGHDT and CDR2 is YYEEEE in the germline V gene. Trimming cost V 3 bases and J 0 bases, with 13 bases left between them. Together with reference TRBV5-6 and TRBJ2-1, the CDR3 gives the full variable domain: DAGVTQSPTHLIKTRGQQVTLRCSPKSGHDTVSWYQQALGQGPQFIFQYYEEEERQRGNFPDRFSGHQFPNYSSELNVNALLLGDSALYLCASSSPEGASYNEQFFGPGTRLTVL.